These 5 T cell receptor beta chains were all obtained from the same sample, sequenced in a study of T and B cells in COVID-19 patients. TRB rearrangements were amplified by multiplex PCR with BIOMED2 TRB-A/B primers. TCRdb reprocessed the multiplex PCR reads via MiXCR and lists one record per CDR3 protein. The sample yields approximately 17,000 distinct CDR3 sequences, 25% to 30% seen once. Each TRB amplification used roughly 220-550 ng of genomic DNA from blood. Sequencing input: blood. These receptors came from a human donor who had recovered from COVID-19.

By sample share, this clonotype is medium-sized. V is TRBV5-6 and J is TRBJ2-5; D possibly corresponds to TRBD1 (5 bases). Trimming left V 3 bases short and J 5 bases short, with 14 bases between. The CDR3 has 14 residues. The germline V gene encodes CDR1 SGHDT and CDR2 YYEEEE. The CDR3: CASSWQGRWETQYF. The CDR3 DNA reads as TGTGCCAGCAGCTGGCAGGGTAGATGGGAGACCCAGTACTTC.

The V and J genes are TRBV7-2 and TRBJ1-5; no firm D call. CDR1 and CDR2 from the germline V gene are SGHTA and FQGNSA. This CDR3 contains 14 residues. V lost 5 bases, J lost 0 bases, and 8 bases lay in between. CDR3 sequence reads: CASSPPYSNQPQHF. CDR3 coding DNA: TGTGCCAGCAGCCCTCCGTATAGCAATCAGCCCCAGCATTTT.

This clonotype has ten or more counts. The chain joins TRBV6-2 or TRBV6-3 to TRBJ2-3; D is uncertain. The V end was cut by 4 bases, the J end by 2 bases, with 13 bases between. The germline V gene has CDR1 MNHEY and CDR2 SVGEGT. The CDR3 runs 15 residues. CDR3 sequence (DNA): TGTGCCAGCAGTTGGCTTGAGTCTTTCACAGATACGCAGTATTTT. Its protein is CASSWLESFTDTQYF.

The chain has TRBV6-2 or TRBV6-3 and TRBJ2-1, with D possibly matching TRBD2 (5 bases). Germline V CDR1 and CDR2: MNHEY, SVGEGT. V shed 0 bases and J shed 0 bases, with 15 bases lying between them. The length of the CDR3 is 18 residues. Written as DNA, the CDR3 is TGTGCCAGCAGTTACTCGGTAAAGTCGGGGAGCTCCTACAATGAGCAGTTCTTC. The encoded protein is CASSYSVKSGSSYNEQFF.

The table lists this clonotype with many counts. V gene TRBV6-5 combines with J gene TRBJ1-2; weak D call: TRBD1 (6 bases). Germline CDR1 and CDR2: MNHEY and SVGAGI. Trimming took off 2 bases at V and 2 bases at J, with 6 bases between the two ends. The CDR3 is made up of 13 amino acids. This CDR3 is CASSYQGNYGYTF. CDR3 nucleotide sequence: TGTGCCAGCAGTTACCAGGGGAACTATGGCTACACCTTC.